The sequence of this T cell receptor beta chain was determined in a study of blood T cell repertoires in COVID-19. Overall study: From T cells, B-cell-depleted T cells, or PBMCs came the material, which was cDNA or gDNA.

Participant age was roughly 18 to 89 years, and participants resided in roughly 25 US areas. Clinical history as reported by participants underpinned cohort assignment. In germline, CDR1 is SEHNR, CDR2 FQNEAQ (reference sequence). After removal of 5 bases from V and 3 bases from J, the junction contained 8 bases not matched to a gene. The CDR3 has 15 amino acids. Assay used: immunoSEQ multiplex PCR; TCRdb lists only in-frame clones, some missing. Among 130,000 to 150,000 clones, 85% were seen once, and the ten largest hold roughly 6.4%. The receptor's source is a woman between 40 and 55 years old who had recovered from COVID-19. Sequencing was performed on PBMCs or T cells enriched from blood (not recorded which). The chain has TRBV7-9 and TRBJ1-1; 8 bases align to TRBD1. The DNA of the CDR3 is TGTGCCAGCAGCGCACCTGACAGGGGTGACACTGAAGCTTTCTTT. Encoded protein: CASSAPDRGDTEAFF.